A single sample gave rise to the 8 T cell receptor beta chains below, sequenced in a study of shared clonotypes between healthy human individuals. Libraries were prepared by immunoSEQ multiplex PCR; TCRdb keeps only in-frame clonotypes and omits some of them. There are nearly 2 million clones in the sample; about 95% occur only once, and around 1.2% lies in the top ten. Terminally differentiated effector memory CD45RA+ cells were excluded from the naive CD8 cells, which were CD45RO-negative and positively selected for CCR7. The sample consisted of naive CD8+ T cells sorted from blood. Every receptor here comes from a man between 18 and 29 years old in good health.

The chain has TRBV5-6 and TRBJ2-7, with no clear D. Trimming left V 2 bases short and J 3 bases short, with 12 bases between. CDR1 is SGHDT and CDR2 is YYEEEE in the germline V gene. CDR3 length: 14 amino acids. The DNA of the CDR3 is TGTGCCAGCAGCTTCGGCACTCTATACTACGAGCAGTACTTC. Its translation: CASSFGTLYYEQYF. The variable domain in full, completed from reference TRBV5-6 and TRBJ2-7, reads DAGVTQSPTHLIKTRGQQVTLRCSPKSGHDTVSWYQQALGQGPQFIFQYYEEEERQRGNFPDRFSGHQFPNYSSELNVNALLLGDSALYLCASSFGTLYYEQYFGPGTRLTVT.

In regard to this clone: The same CDR3 also results from other DNA sequences found in this sample. J is TRBJ2-1 and V is TRBV6-5; 7 bases map to TRBD1. The CDR3 length is 12 residues. Germline V gene data show CDR1 as MNHEY and CDR2 as SVGAGI. The junction had 1 base not matched to a gene; V was cut back by 5 bases and J by 6 bases. This CDR3 is CASSPGGNEQFF. CDR3 bases: TGTGCCAGCAGTCCAGGGGGCAATGAGCAGTTCTTC.

J is TRBJ2-7 and V is TRBV11-2, with D uncertain. The CDR3 contains 14 residues. From germline, CDR1 is SGHAT and CDR2 FQNNGV. V gave up 2 bases and J gave up 1 base, with 9 bases separating them. CDR3 amino acids: CASSLMADSYEQYF. CDR3 in DNA: TGTGCCAGCAGCTTAATGGCGGATTCCTACGAGCAGTACTTC. Supplemented by reference TRBV11-2 and TRBJ2-7, the full variable domain reads EAGVAQSPRYKIIEKRQSVAFWCNPISGHATLYWYQQILGQGPKLLIQFQNNGVVDDSQLPKDRFSAERLKGVDSTLKIQPAKLEDSAVYLCASSLMADSYEQYFGPGTRLTVT.

This sequence joins TRBV5-6 and TRBJ2-3; 14 positions agree with TRBD2. Germline V CDR1 and CDR2: SGHDT, YYEEEE. The CDR3 runs 15 residues. V was pared by 5 bases and J by 4 bases, with 3 bases of the junction left unmatched. The DNA for the CDR3 is TGTGCCAGCAGAACGACTAGCGGGAGGGCAGATACGCAGTATTTT. This encodes CASRTTSGRADTQYF.

V gene TRBV7-6 combines with J gene TRBJ2-2; 7 bases match TRBD2. V lost 0 bases and J lost 4; bases outside the gene matches: 8. CDR3 length equals 17 residues. Looked up from germline, CDR1 is SGHVS and CDR2 is FNYEAQ. DNA of the CDR3: TGTGCCAGCAGCTTAGCGGTTGCGGGAGTCCGCACCGGGGAGCTGTTTTTT. Protein sequence: CASSLAVAGVRTGELFF.

V gene TRBV9 combines with J gene TRBJ2-2; D is uncertain. Looked up from germline, CDR1 is SGDLS and CDR2 is YYNGEE. This CDR3 is built from 12 residues. V was pared by 6 bases and J by 2 bases, with 5 bases between. CDR3 sequence (DNA): TGTGCCAGCACCCAAAACACCGGGGAGCTGTTTTTT. This codes for CASTQNTGELFF.

The V gene is TRBV5-1, the J gene TRBJ2-5; D unclear. V was clipped by 3 bases and J by 1 base, with 13 bases between them. This CDR3 spans 15 amino acids. From germline, CDR1 is SGHRS and CDR2 YFSETQ. The CDR3, as DNA: TGCGCCAGCAGCTCCCTGGACCTAATCCAAGAGACCCAGTACTTC. Its protein is CASSSLDLIQETQYF.

This sequence joins TRBV25-1 and TRBJ2-7, with D perhaps TRBD1 (6 bases). Between the trimmed V and J ends, which lost 5 bases and 3 bases, there was a span of 8 bases. CDR1 is MGHDK, CDR2 SYGVNS, per germline. This CDR3 is built from 12 residues. Written as DNA, the CDR3 is TGTGCCAGCAGTCAACAGGGCTACGAGCAGTACTTC. Its translation is CASSQQGYEQYF.